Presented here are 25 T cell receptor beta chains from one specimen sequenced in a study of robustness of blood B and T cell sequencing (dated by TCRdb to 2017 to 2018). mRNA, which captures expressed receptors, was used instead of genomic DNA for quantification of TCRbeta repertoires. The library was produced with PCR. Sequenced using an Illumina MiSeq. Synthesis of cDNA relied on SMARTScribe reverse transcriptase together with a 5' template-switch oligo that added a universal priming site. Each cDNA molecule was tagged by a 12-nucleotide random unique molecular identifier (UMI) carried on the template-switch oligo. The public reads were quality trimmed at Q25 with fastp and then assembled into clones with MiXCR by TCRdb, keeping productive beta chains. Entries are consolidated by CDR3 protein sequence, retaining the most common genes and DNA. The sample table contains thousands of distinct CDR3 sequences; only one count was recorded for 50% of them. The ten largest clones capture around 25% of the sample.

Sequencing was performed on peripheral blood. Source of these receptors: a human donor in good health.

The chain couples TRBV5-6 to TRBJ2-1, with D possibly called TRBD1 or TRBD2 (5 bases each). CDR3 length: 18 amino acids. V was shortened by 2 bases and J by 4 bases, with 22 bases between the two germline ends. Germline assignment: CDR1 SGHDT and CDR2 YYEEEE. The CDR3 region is CASSFDYGTAVLYNEQFF. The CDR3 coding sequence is TGTGCCAGCAGCTTCGACTACGGGACCGCTGTCCTATACAATGAGCAGTTCTTC. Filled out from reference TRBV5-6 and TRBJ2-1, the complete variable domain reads DAGVTQSPTHLIKTRGQQVTLRCSPKSGHDTVSWYQQALGQGPQFIFQYYEEEERQRGNFPDRFSGHQFPNYSSELNVNALLLGDSALYLCASSFDYGTAVLYNEQFFGPGTRLTVL.

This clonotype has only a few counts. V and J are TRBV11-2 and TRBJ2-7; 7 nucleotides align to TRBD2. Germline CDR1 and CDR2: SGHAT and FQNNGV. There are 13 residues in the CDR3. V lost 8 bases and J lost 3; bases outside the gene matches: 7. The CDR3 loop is CASEGGTIYEQYF. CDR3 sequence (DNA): TGTGCCAGCGAGGGAGGGACTATCTACGAGCAGTACTTC. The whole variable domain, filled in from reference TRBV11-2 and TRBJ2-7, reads EAGVAQSPRYKIIEKRQSVAFWCNPISGHATLYWYQQILGQGPKLLIQFQNNGVVDDSQLPKDRFSAERLKGVDSTLKIQPAKLEDSAVYLCASEGGTIYEQYFGPGTRLTVT.

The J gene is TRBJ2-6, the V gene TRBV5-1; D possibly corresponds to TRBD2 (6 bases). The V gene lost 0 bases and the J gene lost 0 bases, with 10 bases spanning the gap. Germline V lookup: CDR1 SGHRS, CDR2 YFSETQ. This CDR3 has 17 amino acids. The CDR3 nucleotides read TGCGCCAGCAGCTTGGCCGGCGGGACCTCTGGGGCCAACGTCCTGACTTTC. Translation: CASSLAGGTSGANVLTF.

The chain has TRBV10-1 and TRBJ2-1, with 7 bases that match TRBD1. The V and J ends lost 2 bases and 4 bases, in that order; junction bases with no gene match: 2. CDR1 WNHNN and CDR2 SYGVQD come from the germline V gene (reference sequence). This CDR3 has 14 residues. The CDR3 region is CASSEGQVYNEQFF. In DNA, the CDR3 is TGCGCCAGCAGTGAGGGACAGGTATACAATGAGCAGTTCTTC.

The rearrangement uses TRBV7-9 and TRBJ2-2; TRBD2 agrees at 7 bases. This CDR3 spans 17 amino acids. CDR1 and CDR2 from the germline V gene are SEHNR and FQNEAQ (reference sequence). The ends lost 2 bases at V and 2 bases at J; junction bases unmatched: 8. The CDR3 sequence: CASSLKMRTSNTGELFF. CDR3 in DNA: TGTGCCAGCAGCTTAAAGATGCGGACTAGTAACACCGGGGAGCTGTTTTTT.

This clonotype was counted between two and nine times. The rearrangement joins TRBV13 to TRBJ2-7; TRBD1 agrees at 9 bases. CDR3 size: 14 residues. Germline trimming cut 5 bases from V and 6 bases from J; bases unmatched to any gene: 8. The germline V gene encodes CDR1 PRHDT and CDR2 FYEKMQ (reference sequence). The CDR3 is CASSDRQGVFEQYF. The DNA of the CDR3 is TGTGCCAGCAGCGACCGACAGGGGGTCTTCGAGCAGTACTTC.

CDR3 nucleotides: TGTGCCAGCAGTTCCCGCCCGTCATGTGAAAACATTCAGTACTTC. This translates into CASSSRPSCENIQYF. The chain couples TRBV6-7 to TRBJ2-4; unclear D gene. TRBV6-7 is known as an ORF, though its function is uncertain. The CDR3 totals 15 residues. Trimming cost V 4 bases and J 5 bases, with 15 bases left between them.

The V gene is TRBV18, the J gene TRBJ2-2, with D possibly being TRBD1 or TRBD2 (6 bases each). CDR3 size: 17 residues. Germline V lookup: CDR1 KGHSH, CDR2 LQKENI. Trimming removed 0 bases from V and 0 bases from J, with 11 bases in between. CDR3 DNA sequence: TGTGCCAGCTCACCACCTGGGGGGCCACCGAACACCGGGGAGCTGTTTTTT. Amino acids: CASSPPGGPPNTGELFF.

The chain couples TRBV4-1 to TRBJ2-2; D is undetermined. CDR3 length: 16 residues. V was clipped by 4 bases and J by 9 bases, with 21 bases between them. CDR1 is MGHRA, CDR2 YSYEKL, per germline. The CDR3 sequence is CASSPYVPFMLWELFF. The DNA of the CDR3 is TGCGCCAGCAGCCCTTACGTTCCGTTTATGCTCTGGGAGCTGTTTTTT.

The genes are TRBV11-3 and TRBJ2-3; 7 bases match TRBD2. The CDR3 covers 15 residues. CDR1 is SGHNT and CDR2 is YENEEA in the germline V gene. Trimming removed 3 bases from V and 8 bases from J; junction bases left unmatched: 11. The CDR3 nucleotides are TGTGCCAGCAGCTTTAGGACTGGGAGGGGTGCTACGCAGTATTTT. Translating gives CASSFRTGRGATQYF.

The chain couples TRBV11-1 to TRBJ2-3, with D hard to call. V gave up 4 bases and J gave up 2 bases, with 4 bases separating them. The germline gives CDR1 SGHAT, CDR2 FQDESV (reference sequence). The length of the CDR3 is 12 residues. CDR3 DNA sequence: TGTGCCAGCAGCTCCTACACAGATACGCAGTATTTT. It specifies CASSSYTDTQYF.

The CDR3 DNA reads as TGTGCCAGCAGCTTGGAGATGTTCTACAATGAGCAGTTCTTC. It codes for CASSLEMFYNEQFF. The chain links TRBV5-5 to TRBJ2-1; D ambiguous. Trimming shortened V by 0 bases and J by 3 bases, and 7 bases separated the two germline ends. The CDR3 is 14 amino acids. Germline lookup yields CDR1 SGHKS and CDR2 YYEKEE (reference sequence).

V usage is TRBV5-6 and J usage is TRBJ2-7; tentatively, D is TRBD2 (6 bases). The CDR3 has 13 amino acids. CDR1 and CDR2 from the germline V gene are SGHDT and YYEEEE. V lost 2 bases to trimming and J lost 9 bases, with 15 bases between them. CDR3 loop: CASSFWVGEVQYF. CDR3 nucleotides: TGTGCCAGCAGCTTCTGGGTTGGGGAGGTGCAGTACTTC. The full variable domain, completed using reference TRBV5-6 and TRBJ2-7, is DAGVTQSPTHLIKTRGQQVTLRCSPKSGHDTVSWYQQALGQGPQFIFQYYEEEERQRGNFPDRFSGHQFPNYSSELNVNALLLGDSALYLCASSFWVGEVQYFGPGTRLTVT.

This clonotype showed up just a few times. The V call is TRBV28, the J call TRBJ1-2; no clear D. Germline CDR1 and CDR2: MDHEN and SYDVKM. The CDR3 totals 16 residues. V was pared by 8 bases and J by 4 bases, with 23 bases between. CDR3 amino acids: CASSHVRADVPYGYTF. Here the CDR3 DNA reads TGTGCCAGCTCACACGTCCGGGCAGATGTCCCCTATGGCTACACCTTC.

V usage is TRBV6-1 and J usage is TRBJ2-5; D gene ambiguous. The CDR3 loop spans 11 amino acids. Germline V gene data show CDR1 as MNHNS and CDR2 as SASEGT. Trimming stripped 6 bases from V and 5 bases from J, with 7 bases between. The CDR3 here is CASSTRETQYF. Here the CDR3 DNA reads TGTGCCAGCAGCACCAGGGAGACCCAGTACTTC.

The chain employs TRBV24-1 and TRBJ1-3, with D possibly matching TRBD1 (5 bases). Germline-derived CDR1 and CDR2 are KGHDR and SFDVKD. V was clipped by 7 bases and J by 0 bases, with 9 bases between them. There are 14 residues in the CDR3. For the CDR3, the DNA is TGTGCCACCAGCCCAGGGATCTCTGGAAACACCATATATTTT. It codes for CATSPGISGNTIYF.

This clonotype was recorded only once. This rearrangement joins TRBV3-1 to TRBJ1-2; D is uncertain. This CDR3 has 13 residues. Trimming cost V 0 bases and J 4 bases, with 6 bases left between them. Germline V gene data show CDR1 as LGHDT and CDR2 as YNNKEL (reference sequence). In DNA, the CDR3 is TGTGCCAGCAGCCAAGACACCTTCTATGGCTACACCTTC. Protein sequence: CASSQDTFYGYTF. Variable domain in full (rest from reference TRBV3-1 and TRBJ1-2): DTAVSQTPKYLVTQMGNDKSIKCEQNLGHDTMYWYKQDSKKFLKIMFSYNNKELIINETVPNRFSPKSPDKAHLNLHINSLELGDSAVYFCASSQDTFYGYTFGSGTRLTVV.

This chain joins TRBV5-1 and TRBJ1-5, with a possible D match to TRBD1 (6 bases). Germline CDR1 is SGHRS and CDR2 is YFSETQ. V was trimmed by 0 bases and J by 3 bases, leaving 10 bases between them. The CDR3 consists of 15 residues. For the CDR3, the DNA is TGCGCCAGCAGCTTGGGACAGGCGGCCAATCAGCCCCAGCATTTT. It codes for CASSLGQAANQPQHF.

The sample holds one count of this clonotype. CDR3 DNA: TGTGCCAGCAGTGCCCCCGGACAGGGGGCGCGAGCTTTCTTT. Protein product: CASSAPGQGARAFF. The rearrangement links TRBV6-1 to TRBJ1-1; 11 bases are shared with TRBD1. The CDR3 totals 14 residues. J was trimmed by 10 bases and V by 4 bases; bases with no gene match: 8. Germline loops: CDR1 MNHNS, CDR2 SASEGT.

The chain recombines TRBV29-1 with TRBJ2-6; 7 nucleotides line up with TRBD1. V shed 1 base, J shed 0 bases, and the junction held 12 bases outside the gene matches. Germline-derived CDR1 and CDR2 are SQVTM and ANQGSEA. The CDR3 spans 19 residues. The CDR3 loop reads CSVEVPGTGANSGANVLTF. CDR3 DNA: TGCAGCGTTGAAGTGCCGGGTACAGGGGCGAACTCTGGGGCCAACGTCCTGACTTTC.

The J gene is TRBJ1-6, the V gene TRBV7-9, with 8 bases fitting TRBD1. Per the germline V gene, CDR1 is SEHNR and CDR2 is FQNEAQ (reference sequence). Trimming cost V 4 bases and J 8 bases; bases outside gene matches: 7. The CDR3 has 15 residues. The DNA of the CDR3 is TGTGCCAGCAGCTACGGGACAGGTTGGGATTCACCCCTCCACTTT. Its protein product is CASSYGTGWDSPLHF.

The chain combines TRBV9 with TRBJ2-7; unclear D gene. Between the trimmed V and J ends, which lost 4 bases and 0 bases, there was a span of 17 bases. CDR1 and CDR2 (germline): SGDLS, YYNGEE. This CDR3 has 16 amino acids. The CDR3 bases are TGTGCCAGCAGCCCCTTCGACCTGGCCTTCTCCTACGAGCAGTACTTC. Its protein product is CASSPFDLAFSYEQYF.

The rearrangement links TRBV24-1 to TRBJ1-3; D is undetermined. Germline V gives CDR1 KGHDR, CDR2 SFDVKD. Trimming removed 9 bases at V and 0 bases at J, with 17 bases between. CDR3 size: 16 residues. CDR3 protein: CATGTPHRNSGNTIYF. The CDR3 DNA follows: TGTGCCACCGGAACCCCTCATCGGAACTCTGGAAACACCATATATTTT.

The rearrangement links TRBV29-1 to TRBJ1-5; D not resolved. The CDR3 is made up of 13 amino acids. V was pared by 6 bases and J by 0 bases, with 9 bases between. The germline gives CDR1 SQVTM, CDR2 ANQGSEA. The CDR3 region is CSVGTNSNQPQHF. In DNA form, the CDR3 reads TGCAGCGTCGGAACTAATAGCAATCAGCCCCAGCATTTT. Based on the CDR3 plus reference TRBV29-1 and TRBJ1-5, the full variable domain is SAVISQKPSRDICQRGTSLTIQCQVDSQVTMMFWYRQQPGQSLTLIATANQGSEATYESGFVIDKFPISRPNLTFSTLTVSNMSPEDSSIYLCSVGTNSNQPQHFGDGTRLSIL.

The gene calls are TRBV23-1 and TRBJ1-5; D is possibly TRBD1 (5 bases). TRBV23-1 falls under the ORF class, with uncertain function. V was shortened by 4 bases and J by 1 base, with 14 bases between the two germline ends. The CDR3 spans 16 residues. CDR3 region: CASSLDRDPSNQPQHF. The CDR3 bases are TGCGCCAGCAGTCTAGACAGAGACCCCAGCAATCAGCCCCAGCATTTT.